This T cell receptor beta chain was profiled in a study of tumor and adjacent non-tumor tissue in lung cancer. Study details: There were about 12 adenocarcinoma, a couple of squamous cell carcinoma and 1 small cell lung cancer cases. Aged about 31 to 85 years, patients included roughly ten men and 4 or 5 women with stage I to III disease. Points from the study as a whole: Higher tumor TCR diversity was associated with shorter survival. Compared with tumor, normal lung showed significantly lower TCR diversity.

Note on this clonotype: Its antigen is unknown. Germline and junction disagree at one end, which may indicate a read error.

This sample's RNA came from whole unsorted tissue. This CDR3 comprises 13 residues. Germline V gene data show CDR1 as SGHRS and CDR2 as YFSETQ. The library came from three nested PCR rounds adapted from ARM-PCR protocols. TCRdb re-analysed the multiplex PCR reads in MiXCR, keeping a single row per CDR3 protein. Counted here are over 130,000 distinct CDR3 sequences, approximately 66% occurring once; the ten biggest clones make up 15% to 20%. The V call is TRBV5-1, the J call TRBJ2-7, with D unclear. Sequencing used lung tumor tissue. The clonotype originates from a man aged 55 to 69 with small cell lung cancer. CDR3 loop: CASSLVTNYDQYF. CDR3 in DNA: TGCGCCAGCAGCTTGGTGACGAACTACGACCAGTACTTC.